These 18 T cell receptor beta chains share one sample of origin, sequenced in a study of OX40 agonist ivuxolimab in advanced cancers. Clones were read by immunoSEQ multiplex PCR, and TCRdb kept only the in-frame ones, dropping some. The sample records around 66,000 clones, about nine tenths being singletons. Here the sequenced sample was CD4+ or CD8+ T cells sorted from blood, taken in a trial of the OX40 agonist ivuxolimab. These receptors originate from an adult with an advanced solid tumor such as melanoma, head and neck, liver or kidney cancer.

The chain combines TRBV6-1 with TRBJ2-1; D perhaps matches TRBD1 (5 bases). Between the trimmed V and J ends, which lost 7 bases and 5 bases, there was a span of 18 bases. Germline V lookup: CDR1 MNHNS, CDR2 SASEGT. The CDR3 is made up of 15 amino acids. The CDR3 nucleotides are TGTGCCAGCATGACTCAGAGACAGAACAACAATGAGCAGTTCTTC. This gives the protein CASMTQRQNNNEQFF.

This clone has only a few counts. The V call is TRBV29-1, the J call TRBJ1-1, with a tentative D call TRBD1 (5 bases). V lost 3 bases, J lost 3 bases, and 14 bases lay in between. CDR1 and CDR2 from the germline V gene are SQVTM and ANQGSEA. This CDR3 region has 14 residues. The CDR3 DNA reads as TGCAGCGTTGACGGGTACGAAGGGGACACTGAAGCTTTCTTT. It encodes CSVDGYEGDTEAFF. The full variable domain, its missing parts supplied by reference TRBV29-1 and TRBJ1-1, is SAVISQKPSRDICQRGTSLTIQCQVDSQVTMMFWYRQQPGQSLTLIATANQGSEATYESGFVIDKFPISRPNLTFSTLTVSNMSPEDSSIYLCSVDGYEGDTEAFFGQGTRLTVV.

The rearrangement joins TRBV5-1 to TRBJ1-1; a weak D match, TRBD1 (6 bases). CDR1 and CDR2 (germline): SGHRS, YFSETQ. This CDR3 spans 13 amino acids. Trimming removed 4 bases from V and 6 bases from J, with 13 bases in between. Here the CDR3 DNA reads TGCGCCAGCAGCGCTCAGGGGAGCGCTGAAGCTTTCTTT. Its protein is CASSAQGSAEAFF.

The rearrangement joins TRBV6-1 to TRBJ2-2, with D hard to call. The V gene lost 2 bases and the J gene lost 5 bases, with 27 bases spanning the gap. CDR3 length: 20 amino acids. Germline V gene sequence: CDR1 MNHNS, CDR2 SASEGT. CDR3 loop: CASSEKLRPAWGRSTGELFF. As DNA, the CDR3 is TGTGCCAGCAGTGAAAAATTAAGACCGGCGTGGGGAAGAAGTACCGGGGAGCTGTTTTTT.

The chain employs TRBV5-8 and TRBJ1-4, with D possibly TRBD1 on 5 matching bases. CDR1 SGHTS and CDR2 YDEGEE come from the germline V gene. There are 17 residues in the CDR3. V dropped 5 bases and J dropped 4 bases, with 21 bases sitting between them. The CDR3 region is CASSTGLSRVDNEKLFF. Here the CDR3 DNA reads TGTGCCAGCAGTACTGGGCTTAGCAGGGTTGATAATGAAAAACTGTTTTTT.

This clone was seen a few times. The chain is built from TRBV29-1 and TRBJ2-4; 7 bases are shared with TRBD2. The CDR3 totals 12 residues. Losses at the gene ends were 7 bases for V and 7 bases for J; bases not matched to a gene: 7. CDR1 is SQVTM and CDR2 is ANQGSEA in the germline V gene. CDR3 coding DNA: TGCAGCGGGGAGGGCCTTCAGAACATTCAGTACTTC. It is translated as CSGEGLQNIQYF. Drawing the rest from reference TRBV29-1 and TRBJ2-4, the complete variable domain is SAVISQKPSRDICQRGTSLTIQCQVDSQVTMMFWYRQQPGQSLTLIATANQGSEATYESGFVIDKFPISRPNLTFSTLTVSNMSPEDSSIYLCSGEGLQNIQYFGAGTRLSVL.

This chain uses TRBV28 with TRBJ2-1, with D perhaps assigned TRBD1 or TRBD2 (6 bases each). Per the germline V gene, CDR1 is MDHEN and CDR2 is SYDVKM. V dropped 7 bases and J dropped 0 bases, with 19 bases sitting between them. The CDR3 totals 17 residues. CDR3 DNA: TGTGCCAGCAATAGAGGGTCGGGGGCCAGCTCCTACAATGAGCAGTTCTTC. It is translated as CASNRGSGASSYNEQFF.

This rearrangement joins TRBV14 to TRBJ1-2; D is perhaps TRBD1 (6 bases). V dropped 1 base and J dropped 7 bases, with 16 bases sitting between them. Germline V gene data show CDR1 as SGHDN and CDR2 as FVKESK. The CDR3 consists of 15 residues. The CDR3 loop reads CASSQGLGGRGGYTF. The CDR3 DNA sequence: TGTGCCAGCAGCCAAGGTTTGGGGGGGCGAGGTGGCTACACCTTC.

This clone has only a few counts. Other DNA sequences within the sample encode an identical CDR3. V usage is TRBV18 and J usage is TRBJ1-2; 10 nucleotides line up with TRBD1. Trimming at V came to 2 bases and at J to 5 bases, leaving 5 bases not matched to a gene. CDR3 size: 15 residues. Germline V gives CDR1 KGHSH, CDR2 LQKENI. CDR3 nucleotides: TGTGCCAGCTCACCAGTGGACAGGGGGGCTTATGGCTACACCTTC. This gives the protein CASSPVDRGAYGYTF.

V usage is TRBV19 and J usage is TRBJ2-2, with 10 bases that match TRBD1. Per the germline V gene, CDR1 is LNHDA and CDR2 is SQIVND (reference sequence). There are 14 residues in the CDR3. J lost 5 bases, V lost 7 bases, and 4 bases had no gene match. The CDR3 here is CASTGQGETGELFF. The CDR3 DNA reads TGTGCCAGTACTGGACAGGGGGAAACCGGGGAGCTGTTTTTT.

The genes are TRBV4-1 and TRBJ1-4; a weak D match, TRBD1 (5 bases). The CDR3 loop spans 18 amino acids. Germline CDR1 reads MGHRA; CDR2 reads YSYEKL. Between the trimmed V and J ends, which lost 0 bases and 3 bases, there was a span of 17 bases. CDR3 protein: CASSQDPADRAPNEKLFF. The CDR3 DNA reads TGCGCCAGCAGCCAAGATCCCGCCGACAGAGCACCTAATGAAAAACTGTTTTTT.

The chain couples TRBV30 to TRBJ1-2; 9 nucleotides line up with TRBD1. J was trimmed by 3 bases and V by 5 bases; bases with no gene match: 7. The germline gives CDR1 GTSNPN, CDR2 SVGIG (reference sequence). This CDR3 comprises 14 residues. The CDR3 sequence is CAWYLTGGDYGYTF. Here the CDR3 DNA reads TGTGCCTGGTACCTAACAGGGGGCGACTATGGCTACACCTTC. Supplemented by reference TRBV30 and TRBJ1-2, the full variable domain reads SQTIHQWPATLVQPVGSPLSLECTVEGTSNPNLYWYRQAAGRGLQLLFYSVGIGQISSEVPQNLSASRPQDRQFILSSKKLLLSDSGFYLCAWYLTGGDYGYTFGSGTRLTVV.

The chain links TRBV6-1 to TRBJ2-5, with D perhaps matching TRBD1 (7 bases). V lost 10 bases and J 4 bases, leaving 19 bases between the germline ends. The CDR3 covers 14 residues. Looked up from germline, CDR1 is MNHNS and CDR2 is SASEGT. The CDR3 region is CANSQQGGVETQYF. DNA of the CDR3: TGTGCCAACTCCCAGCAGGGGGGTGTAGAGACCCAGTACTTC.

This chain connects TRBV20-1 to TRBJ1-2; possibly TRBD1 for D (6 bases). Germline CDR1 reads DFQATT; CDR2 reads SNEGSKA (reference sequence). The CDR3 covers 11 residues. Trimming shortened V by 5 bases and J by 10 bases, and 14 bases separated the two germline ends. The DNA of the CDR3 is TGCAGTGCTCAGGGGAGGGGCGACTACACCTTC. The encoded protein is CSAQGRGDYTF.

This sequence joins TRBV27 and TRBJ1-6; no definite D call. The CDR3 runs 15 residues. Germline V gene data show CDR1 as MNHEY and CDR2 as SMNVEV (reference sequence). The V and J ends lost 7 bases and 7 bases respectively, with 17 bases between them. The CDR3 spells CASNGGLRENSPLHF. The CDR3 DNA follows: TGTGCCAGCAATGGTGGCTTAAGGGAAAATTCACCCCTCCACTTT.

V is TRBV9 and J is TRBJ1-1; a possible D gene is TRBD1 (6 bases). Germline V CDR1 and CDR2: SGDLS, YYNGEE. The length of the CDR3 is 15 residues. V lost 2 bases to trimming and J lost 1 base, with 12 bases between them. The CDR3 is CASSVAGQRNTEAFF. The CDR3, as DNA: TGTGCCAGCAGCGTCGCCGGACAGAGGAACACTGAAGCTTTCTTT.

The rearrangement joins TRBV28 to TRBJ2-5; D possibly corresponds to TRBD1 (5 bases). Trimming removed 3 bases at V and 3 bases at J, with 14 bases between. The CDR3 length is 15 residues. In germline, CDR1 is MDHEN, CDR2 SYDVKM. The CDR3: CASSFNGAAKETQYF. The DNA of the CDR3 is TGTGCCAGCAGTTTTAATGGGGCGGCGAAAGAGACCCAGTACTTC.

This clone was counted a single time. DNA for the CDR3: TGTGCCAGCAGTCCAGGACAGGGTGGGTTTTTTCAGCCCCAGCATTTT. Translated: CASSPGQGGFFQPQHF. The chain has TRBV28 and TRBJ1-5; 8 bases fit TRBD1. Germline V gives CDR1 MDHEN, CDR2 SYDVKM. The CDR3 spans 16 residues. V lost 5 bases to trimming and J lost 6 bases; unmatched junction nucleotides: 12.